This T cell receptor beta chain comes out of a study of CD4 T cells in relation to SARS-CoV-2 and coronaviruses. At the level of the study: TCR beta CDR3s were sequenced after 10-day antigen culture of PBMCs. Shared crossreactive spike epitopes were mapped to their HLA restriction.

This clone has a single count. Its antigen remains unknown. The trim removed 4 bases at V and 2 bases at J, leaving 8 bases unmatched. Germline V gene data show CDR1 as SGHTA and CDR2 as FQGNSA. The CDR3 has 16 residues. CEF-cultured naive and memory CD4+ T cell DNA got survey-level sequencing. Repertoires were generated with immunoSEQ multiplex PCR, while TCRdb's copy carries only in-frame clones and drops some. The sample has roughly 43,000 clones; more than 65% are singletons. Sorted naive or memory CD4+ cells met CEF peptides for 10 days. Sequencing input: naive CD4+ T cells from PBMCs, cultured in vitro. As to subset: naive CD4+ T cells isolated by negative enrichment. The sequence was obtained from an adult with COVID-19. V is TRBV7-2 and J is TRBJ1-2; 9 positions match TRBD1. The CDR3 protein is CASSSIIGTGNYGYTF. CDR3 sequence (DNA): TGTGCCAGCAGCTCCATTATCGGGACAGGGAACTATGGCTACACCTTC.